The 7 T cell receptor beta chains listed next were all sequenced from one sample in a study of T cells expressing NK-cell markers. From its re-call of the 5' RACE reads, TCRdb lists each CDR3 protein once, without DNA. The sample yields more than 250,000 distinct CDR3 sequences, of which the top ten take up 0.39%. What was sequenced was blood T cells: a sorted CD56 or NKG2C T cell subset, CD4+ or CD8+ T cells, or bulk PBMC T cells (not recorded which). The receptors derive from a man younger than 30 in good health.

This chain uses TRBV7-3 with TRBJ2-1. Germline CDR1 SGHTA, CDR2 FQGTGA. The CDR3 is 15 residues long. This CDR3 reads CASSLSGANYNEQFF.

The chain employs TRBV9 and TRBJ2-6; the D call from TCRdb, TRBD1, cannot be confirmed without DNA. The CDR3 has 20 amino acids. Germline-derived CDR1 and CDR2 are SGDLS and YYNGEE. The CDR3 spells CASSATLRTGGAGGANVLTF.

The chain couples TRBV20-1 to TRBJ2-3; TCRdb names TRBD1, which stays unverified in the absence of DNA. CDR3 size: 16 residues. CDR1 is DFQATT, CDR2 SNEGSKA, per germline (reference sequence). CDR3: CSARDLLGGVGGTQYF.

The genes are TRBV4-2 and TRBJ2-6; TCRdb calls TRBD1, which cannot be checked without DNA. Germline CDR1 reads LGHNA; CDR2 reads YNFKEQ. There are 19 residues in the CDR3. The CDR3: CASSQAGRDRISGANVLTF.

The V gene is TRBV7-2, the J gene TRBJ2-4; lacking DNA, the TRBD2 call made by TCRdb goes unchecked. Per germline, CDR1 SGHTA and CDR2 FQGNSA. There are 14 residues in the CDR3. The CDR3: CASSLGLPGNIQYF.

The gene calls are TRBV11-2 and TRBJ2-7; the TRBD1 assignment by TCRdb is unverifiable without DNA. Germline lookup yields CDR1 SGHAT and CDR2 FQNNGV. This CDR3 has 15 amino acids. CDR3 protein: CASSWGVRAAYEQYF. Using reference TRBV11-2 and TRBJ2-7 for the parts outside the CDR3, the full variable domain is EAGVAQSPRYKIIEKRQSVAFWCNPISGHATLYWYQQILGQGPKLLIQFQNNGVVDDSQLPKDRFSAERLKGVDSTLKIQPAKLEDSAVYLCASSWGVRAAYEQYFGPGTRLTVT.

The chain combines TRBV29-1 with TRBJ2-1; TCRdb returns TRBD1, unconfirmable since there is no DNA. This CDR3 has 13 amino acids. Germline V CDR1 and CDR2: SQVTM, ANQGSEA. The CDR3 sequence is CSPVVGYGIWQFF.